Below, one T cell receptor (beta chain) is given with its context. This entry is derived from a study of blood T cell repertoires in COVID-19. The CDR3 loop spans 12 amino acids. The germline gives CDR1 SQVTM, CDR2 ANQGSEA. V lost 7 bases, J lost 7 bases, and 4 bases stayed unmatched. In the source study's methods: Amplification from reference gene primers served as the basis for estimated nucleated cell counts. Method: immunoSEQ multiplex PCR; TCRdb's copy keeps in-frame clones and lacks some. V, J and clone size were drawn from that table, and D and trimming were deduced from the DNA. The profile shows around 64,000 clones, approximately 78% of them singletons.

This chain joins TRBV29-1 and TRBJ2-2; 9 bases align to TRBD1. The source is a human donor in a cohort sampled during active COVID-19. Specimen: peripheral blood. The CDR3: CSGRQGDGELFF. In nucleotides, the CDR3 is TGCAGCGGTAGACAGGGGGACGGGGAGCTGTTTTTT.